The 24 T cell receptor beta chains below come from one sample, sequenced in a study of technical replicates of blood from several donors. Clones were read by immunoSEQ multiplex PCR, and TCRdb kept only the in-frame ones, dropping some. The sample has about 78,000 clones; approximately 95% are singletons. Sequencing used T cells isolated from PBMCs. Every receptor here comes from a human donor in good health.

The CDR3 protein is CASRGQSSTDTQYF. DNA of the CDR3: TGCGCCAGCAGGGGACAGAGTAGCACAGATACGCAGTATTTT. The chain couples TRBV5-1 to TRBJ2-3; TRBD1 matches at 7 bases. There are 14 residues in the CDR3. Per germline, CDR1 SGHRS and CDR2 YFSETQ. V trimming: 5 bases; J trimming: 0 bases; junction bases outside the gene matches: 3.

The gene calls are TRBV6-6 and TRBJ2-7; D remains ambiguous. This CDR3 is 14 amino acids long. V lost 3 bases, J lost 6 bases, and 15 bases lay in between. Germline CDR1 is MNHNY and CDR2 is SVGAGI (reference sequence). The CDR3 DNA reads TGTGCCAGCAGTTATTGGCCCCCAGCGACCGAGCAGTACTTC. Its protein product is CASSYWPPATEQYF.

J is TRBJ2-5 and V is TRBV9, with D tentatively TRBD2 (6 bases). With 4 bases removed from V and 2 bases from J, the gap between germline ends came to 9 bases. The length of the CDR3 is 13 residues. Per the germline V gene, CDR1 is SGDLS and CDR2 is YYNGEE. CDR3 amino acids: CASSPGGQETQYF. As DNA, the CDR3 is TGTGCCAGCAGCCCCGGGGGACAAGAGACCCAGTACTTC.

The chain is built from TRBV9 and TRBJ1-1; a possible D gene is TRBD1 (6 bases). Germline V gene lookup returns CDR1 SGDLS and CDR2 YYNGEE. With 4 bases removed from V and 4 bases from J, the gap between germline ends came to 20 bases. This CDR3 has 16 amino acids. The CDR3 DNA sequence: TGTGCCAGCAGCCCCAAGAATCAGGGGCGGGTCACTGAAGCTTTCTTT. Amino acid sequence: CASSPKNQGRVTEAFF.

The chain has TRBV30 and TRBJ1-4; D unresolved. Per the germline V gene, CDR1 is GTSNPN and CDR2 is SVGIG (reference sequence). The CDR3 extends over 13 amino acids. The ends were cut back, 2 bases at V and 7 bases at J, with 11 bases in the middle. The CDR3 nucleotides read TGTGCCTGGAGTTTAGCTCGGAGTGAAAAACTGTTTTTT. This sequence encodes CAWSLARSEKLFF.

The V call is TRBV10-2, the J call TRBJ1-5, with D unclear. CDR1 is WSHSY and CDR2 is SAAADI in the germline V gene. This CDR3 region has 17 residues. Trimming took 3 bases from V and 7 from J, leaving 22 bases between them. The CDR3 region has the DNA TGCGCCAGCAGTGATGTCGGTTGGGCATCGGCAGGCCAGCCCCAGCATTTT. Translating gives CASSDVGWASAGQPQHF.

The CDR3 sequence is CASSKRQIGQPQHF. The CDR3 DNA reads as TGTGCCAGTAGTAAACGACAGATCGGACAGCCCCAGCATTTT. The chain carries TRBV19 and TRBJ1-5, with D perhaps TRBD1 (5 bases). Germline V gene lookup returns CDR1 LNHDA and CDR2 SQIVND (reference sequence). The V gene lost 4 bases and the J gene lost 7 bases, with 14 bases spanning the gap. The length of the CDR3 is 14 residues.

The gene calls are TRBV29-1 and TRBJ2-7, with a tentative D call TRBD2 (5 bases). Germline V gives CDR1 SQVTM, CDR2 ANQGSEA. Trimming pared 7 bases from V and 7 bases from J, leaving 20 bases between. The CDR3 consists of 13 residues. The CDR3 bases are TGCAGCGCGATGAGTGGGAGTTTTAAGGAGCAGTACTTC. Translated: CSAMSGSFKEQYF.

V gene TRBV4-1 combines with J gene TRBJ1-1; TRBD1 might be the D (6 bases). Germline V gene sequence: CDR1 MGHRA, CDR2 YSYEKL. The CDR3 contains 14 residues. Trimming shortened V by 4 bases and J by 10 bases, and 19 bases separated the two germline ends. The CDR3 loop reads CASSLKISGARAFF. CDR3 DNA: TGCGCCAGCAGCCTCAAGATTTCAGGGGCGCGAGCTTTCTTT.

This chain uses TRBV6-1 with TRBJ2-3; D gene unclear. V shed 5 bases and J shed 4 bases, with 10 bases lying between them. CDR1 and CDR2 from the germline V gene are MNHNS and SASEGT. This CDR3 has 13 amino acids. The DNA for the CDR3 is TGTGCCAGCAGTCCAAGCCCTCCAGATACGCAGTATTTT. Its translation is CASSPSPPDTQYF.

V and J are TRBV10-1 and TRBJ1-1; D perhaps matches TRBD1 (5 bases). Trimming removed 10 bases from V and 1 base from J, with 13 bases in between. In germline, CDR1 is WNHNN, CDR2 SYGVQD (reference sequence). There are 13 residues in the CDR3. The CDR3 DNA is TGCGCCACCCGGCTCAGGGAGAACACTGAAGCTTTCTTT. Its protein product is CATRLRENTEAFF.

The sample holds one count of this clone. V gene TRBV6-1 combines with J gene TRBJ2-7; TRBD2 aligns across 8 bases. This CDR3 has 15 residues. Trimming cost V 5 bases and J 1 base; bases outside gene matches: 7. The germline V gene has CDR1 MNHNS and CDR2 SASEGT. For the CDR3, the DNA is TGTGCCAGCAGTCGACTAGCGTTTGGTTCCTACGAGCAGTACTTC. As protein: CASSRLAFGSYEQYF.

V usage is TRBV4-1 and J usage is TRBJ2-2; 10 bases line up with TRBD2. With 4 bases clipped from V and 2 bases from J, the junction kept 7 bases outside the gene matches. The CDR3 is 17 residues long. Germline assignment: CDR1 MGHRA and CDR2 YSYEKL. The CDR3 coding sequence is TGCGCCAGCAGCCCCTACCCTAGCGGGGGCAACACCGGGGAGCTGTTTTTT. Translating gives CASSPYPSGGNTGELFF.

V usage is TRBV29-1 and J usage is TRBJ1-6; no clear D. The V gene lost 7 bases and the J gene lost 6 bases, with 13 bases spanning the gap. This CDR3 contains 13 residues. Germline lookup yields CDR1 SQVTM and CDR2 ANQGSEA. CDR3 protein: CSARERLNSPLHF. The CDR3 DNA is TGCAGCGCCCGAGAACGACTTAATTCACCCCTCCACTTT.

CDR3 amino acids: CASELSYEQYF. The CDR3 DNA follows: TGTGCCAGCGAGCTTTCCTACGAGCAGTACTTC. This rearrangement joins TRBV2 to TRBJ2-7; D not resolved. Germline CDR1 reads SNHLY; CDR2 reads FYNNEI. Trimming took 8 bases from V and 1 from J, leaving 6 bases between them. CDR3 length: 11 residues.

The CDR3: CASSLMGGTEAFF. In DNA, the CDR3 is TGTGCCAGCAGCTTAATGGGGGGCACTGAAGCTTTCTTT. The chain recombines TRBV7-2 with TRBJ1-1; D perhaps matches TRBD1 (5 bases). The germline CDR1 and CDR2 sequences are SGHTA and FQGNSA. This CDR3 has 13 amino acids. V was cut by 2 bases and J by 4 bases, with 8 bases left in between. The entire variable domain, with the rest obtained from reference TRBV7-2 and TRBJ1-1, is as follows: GAGVSQSPSNKVTEKGKDVELRCDPISGHTALYWYRQSLGQGLEFLIYFQGNSAPDKSGLPSDRFSAERTGGSVSTLTIQRTQQEDSAVYLCASSLMGGTEAFFGQGTRLTVV.

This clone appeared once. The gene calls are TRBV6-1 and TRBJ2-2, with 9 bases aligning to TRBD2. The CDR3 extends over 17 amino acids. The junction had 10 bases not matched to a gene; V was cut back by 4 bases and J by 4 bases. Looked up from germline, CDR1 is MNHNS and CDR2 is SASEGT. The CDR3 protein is CASSGGLGGRATGELFF. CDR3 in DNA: TGTGCCAGCAGTGGGGGTCTAGGCGGGAGGGCCACCGGGGAGCTGTTTTTT.

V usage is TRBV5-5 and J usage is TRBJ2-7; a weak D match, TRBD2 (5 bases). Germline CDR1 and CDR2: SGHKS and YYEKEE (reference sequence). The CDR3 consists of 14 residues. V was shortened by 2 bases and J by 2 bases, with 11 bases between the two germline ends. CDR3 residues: CASSLRGSAYEQYF. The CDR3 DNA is TGTGCCAGCAGCTTACGGGGATCGGCCTACGAGCAGTACTTC. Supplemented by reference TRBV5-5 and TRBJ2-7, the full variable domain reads DAGVTQSPTHLIKTRGQQVTLRCSPISGHKSVSWYQQVLGQGPQFIFQYYEKEERGRGNFPDRFSARQFPNYSSELNVNALLLGDSALYLCASSLRGSAYEQYFGPGTRLTVT.

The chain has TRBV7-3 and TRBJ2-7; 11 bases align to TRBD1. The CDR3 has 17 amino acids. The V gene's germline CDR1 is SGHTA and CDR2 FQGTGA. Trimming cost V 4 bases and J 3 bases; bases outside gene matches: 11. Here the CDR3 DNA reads TGTGCCAGCAGCTCGTCCCGGGACAGGGGGGGCGGCTACGAGCAGTACTTC. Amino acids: CASSSSRDRGGGYEQYF. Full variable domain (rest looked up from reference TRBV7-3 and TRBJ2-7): GAGVSQTPSNKVTEKGKYVELRCDPISGHTALYWYRQSLGQGPEFLIYFQGTGAADDSGLPNDRFFAVRPEGSVSTLKIQRTERGDSAVYLCASSSSRDRGGGYEQYFGPGTRLTVT.

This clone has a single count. CDR3 region: CASSLGLAGFQETQYF. DNA for the CDR3: TGCGCCAGCAGCTTGGGGCTAGCGGGGTTCCAAGAGACCCAGTACTTC. V and J are TRBV5-1 and TRBJ2-5; 9 bases are a match to TRBD2. The V gene end was trimmed by 0 bases and the J gene end by 1 base; junction bases not matched to a gene: 4. Germline loops: CDR1 SGHRS, CDR2 YFSETQ. This CDR3 has 16 residues.

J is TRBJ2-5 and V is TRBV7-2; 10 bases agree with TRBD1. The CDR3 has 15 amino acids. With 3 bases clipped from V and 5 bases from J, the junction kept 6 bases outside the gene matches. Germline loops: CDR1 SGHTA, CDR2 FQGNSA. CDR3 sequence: CASSLTGQGGETQYF. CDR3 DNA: TGTGCCAGCAGCTTGACCGGACAGGGGGGGGAGACCCAGTACTTC.

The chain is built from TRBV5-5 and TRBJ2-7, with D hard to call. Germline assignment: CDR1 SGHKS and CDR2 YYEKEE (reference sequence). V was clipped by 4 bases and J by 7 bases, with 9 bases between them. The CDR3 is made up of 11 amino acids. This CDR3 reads CASSLSREQYF. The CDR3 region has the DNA TGTGCCAGCAGCCTCAGTCGTGAGCAGTACTTC.

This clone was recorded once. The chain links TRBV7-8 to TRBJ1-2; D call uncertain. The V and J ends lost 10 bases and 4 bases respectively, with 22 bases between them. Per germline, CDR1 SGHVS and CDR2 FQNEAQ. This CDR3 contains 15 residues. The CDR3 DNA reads TGTGCCACCGCAAACGAGTACACCACGGGCTATGGCTACACCTTC. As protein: CATANEYTTGYGYTF.

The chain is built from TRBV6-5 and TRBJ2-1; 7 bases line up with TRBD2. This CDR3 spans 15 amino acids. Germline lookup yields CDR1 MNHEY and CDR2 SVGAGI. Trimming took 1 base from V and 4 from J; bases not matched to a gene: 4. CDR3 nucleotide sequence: TGTGCCAGCAGTTACTTGGGGGAGGGTTACAATGAGCAGTTCTTC. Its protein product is CASSYLGEGYNEQFF.